What follows are 22 T cell receptor beta chains derived from one specimen sequenced in a study of T cells in pancreatic ductal adenocarcinoma. TCRdb keeps only in-frame clones here, not all; method: immunoSEQ multiplex PCR. This table has roughly 100,000 clones, 90% to 95% appearing once. No neoadjuvant therapy was given to the selected pancreatic ductal adenocarcinoma patients before their surgery. Sequencing used PBMCs. The receptors shown here come from a human donor with pancreatic ductal adenocarcinoma.

The chain combines TRBV5-1 with TRBJ2-2, with D possibly TRBD2 on 6 matching bases. The ends were cut back, 4 bases at V and 1 base at J, with 14 bases in the middle. The CDR3 runs 16 residues. Germline values: CDR1 SGHRS, CDR2 YFSETQ. The CDR3 reads CASSGKRAGNTGELFF. The CDR3, as DNA: TGCGCCAGCAGCGGTAAGCGAGCGGGGAACACCGGGGAGCTGTTTTTT.

The chain links TRBV7-9 to TRBJ2-5; D is ambiguous. CDR1 and CDR2 (germline): SEHNR, FQNEAQ (reference sequence). Trimming removed 8 bases from V and 3 bases from J, with 10 bases in between. The CDR3 loop spans 12 amino acids. Written as DNA, the CDR3 is TGTGCCAGCTCCAGGTACGAAGAGACCCAGTACTTC. The encoded protein is CASSRYEETQYF.

The V gene is TRBV19, the J gene TRBJ1-2, with D possibly matching TRBD1 (6 bases). V was clipped by 3 bases and J by 3 bases, with 14 bases between them. CDR3 size: 15 residues. CDR1 and CDR2 (germline): LNHDA, SQIVND (reference sequence). CDR3 protein: CASSIFGQSYYGYTF. CDR3 DNA: TGTGCCAGTAGTATTTTCGGACAGAGTTACTATGGCTACACCTTC.

V gene TRBV11-2 combines with J gene TRBJ2-7; the match to TRBD1 covers 7 bases. The V gene's germline CDR1 is SGHAT and CDR2 FQNNGV. This CDR3 comprises 15 residues. Losses at the gene ends were 5 bases for V and 7 bases for J; bases not matched to a gene: 14. CDR3 residues: CASSRGTEDLGEQYF. The CDR3 nucleotides read TGTGCCAGCAGCAGAGGGACAGAGGATCTTGGAGAGCAGTACTTC.

The chain carries TRBV19 and TRBJ2-1, with D possibly matching TRBD2 (5 bases). Germline V gene lookup returns CDR1 LNHDA and CDR2 SQIVND (reference sequence). Trimming left V 8 bases short and J 6 bases short, with 14 bases between. This CDR3 is built from 13 residues. CDR3 in DNA: TGTGCCAGTTCACTAGGCCCCTTCAATGAGCAGTTCTTC. Its translation is CASSLGPFNEQFF.

With regard to this clone: The junction departs from germline at one end; a sequencing error may be responsible. The chain has TRBV5-1 and TRBJ2-7; 8 bases align to TRBD2. Germline loops: CDR1 SGHRS, CDR2 YFSETQ. This CDR3 is 12 amino acids long. The CDR3 loop reads CASSNGRDAGHF. Written as DNA, the CDR3 is TGCGCCAGCAGCAACGGGAGGGACGCCGGGCACTTC.

This sequence joins TRBV12-5 and TRBJ1-5; D not resolved. This CDR3 is built from 12 residues. Germline-derived CDR1 and CDR2 are LGHNT and FRNRAP. Trimming left V 3 bases short and J 7 bases short, with 7 bases between. DNA of the CDR3: TGTGCTAGTGGTTTCGGAGGACAGCCCCAGCATTTT. Translated: CASGFGGQPQHF.

The chain is built from TRBV7-3 and TRBJ2-1, with 7 bases fitting TRBD1. Germline assignment: CDR1 SGHTA and CDR2 FQGTGA. The CDR3 spans 15 residues. Trimming at V came to 3 bases and at J to 5 bases, leaving 7 bases not matched to a gene. The CDR3 loop reads CASSFASDRDNEQFF. In DNA, the CDR3 is TGTGCCAGCAGCTTTGCTAGTGACAGGGACAATGAGCAGTTCTTC.

This clone was observed a few times. V gene TRBV5-1 combines with J gene TRBJ2-7; no firm D call. The ends were cut back, 2 bases at V and 7 bases at J, with 7 bases in the middle. The germline gives CDR1 SGHRS, CDR2 YFSETQ. CDR3 size: 11 residues. This CDR3 reads CASSFQEEQYF. Here the CDR3 DNA reads TGCGCCAGCAGCTTTCAGGAAGAGCAGTACTTC. Filled out from reference TRBV5-1 and TRBJ2-7, the complete variable domain reads KAGVTQTPRYLIKTRGQQVTLSCSPISGHRSVSWYQQTPGQGLQFLFEYFSETQRNKGNFPGRFSGRQFSNSRSEMNVSTLELGDSALYLCASSFQEEQYFGPGTRLTVT.

The CDR3 nucleotides are TGTGCCAGCAGTTCCGGACAGGTAACCGCTGAAGCTTTCTTT. The encoded protein is CASSSGQVTAEAFF. The chain combines TRBV28 with TRBJ1-1, with 7 bases that match TRBD1. CDR1 and CDR2 (germline): MDHEN, SYDVKM. The CDR3 extends over 14 amino acids. Trimming cost V 4 bases and J 6 bases; bases outside gene matches: 8.

V is TRBV10-2 and J is TRBJ2-7, with 9 bases lining up with TRBD1. This CDR3 spans 14 amino acids. Germline CDR1 reads WSHSY; CDR2 reads SAAADI. V trimming: 7 bases; J trimming: 4 bases; junction bases outside the gene matches: 8. This chain's CDR3 is CASNPQGARYEQYF. CDR3 nucleotide sequence: TGCGCCAGCAACCCACAGGGGGCGCGATACGAGCAGTACTTC.

The V call is TRBV5-4, the J call TRBJ1-3, with D perhaps matching TRBD1 (5 bases). The V end lost 4 bases, the J end lost 2 bases, and 16 bases lay between the germline ends. Germline CDR1 and CDR2: SGHNT and YYREEE (reference sequence). CDR3 length: 16 amino acids. The CDR3 reads CASSPPPGGPGNTIYF. The CDR3 DNA reads as TGTGCCAGCAGCCCCCCCCCGGGGGGACCTGGAAACACCATATATTTT.

The gene calls are TRBV9 and TRBJ1-2; D is ambiguous. Looked up from germline, CDR1 is SGDLS and CDR2 is YYNGEE. Trimming shortened V by 0 bases and J by 5 bases, and 8 bases separated the two germline ends. This CDR3 spans 13 amino acids. The CDR3 DNA reads TGTGCCAGCAGCGTAGGGCCAAGATATGGCTACACCTTC. This encodes CASSVGPRYGYTF.

The rearrangement uses TRBV29-1 and TRBJ1-1, with 7 bases matching TRBD1. In germline, CDR1 is SQVTM, CDR2 ANQGSEA. CDR3 length: 12 residues. Trimming cost V 6 bases and J 4 bases; bases outside gene matches: 5. In DNA, the CDR3 is TGCAGCGTCCCGGGACAGATCACTGAAGCTTTCTTT. Translating gives CSVPGQITEAFF.

This clone was observed a single time. The rearrangement links TRBV5-1 to TRBJ2-7, with 11 bases matching TRBD2. V was clipped by 2 bases and J by 1 base; unmatched bases: 8. Germline V gene data show CDR1 as SGHRS and CDR2 as YFSETQ. The CDR3 has 17 residues. CDR3 DNA: TGCGCCAGCAGCTTCATAGCGGGAGGGGGACCATCCTACGAGCAGTACTTC. Translated, it gives CASSFIAGGGPSYEQYF.

This chain connects TRBV28 to TRBJ1-4, with 8 bases matching TRBD1. The CDR3 runs 15 residues. Germline V lookup: CDR1 MDHEN, CDR2 SYDVKM. V lost 4 bases, J lost 6 bases, and 7 bases stayed unmatched. The chain's CDR3 is CASSSQGALDEKLFF. As DNA, the CDR3 is TGTGCCAGCAGTTCCCAGGGGGCCCTTGATGAAAAACTGTTTTTT.

V and J are TRBV5-1 and TRBJ2-3; TRBD2 matches 10 bases. The germline CDR1 and CDR2 sequences are SGHRS and YFSETQ. The CDR3 spans 15 residues. V shed 4 bases, J shed 0 bases, and the junction held 2 bases outside the gene matches. The CDR3 coding sequence is TGCGCCAGCAGCATGGGACTAGCGAGCACAGATACGCAGTATTTT. Its translation is CASSMGLASTDTQYF.

The chain couples TRBV7-9 to TRBJ2-7; D unclear. The CDR3 totals 17 residues. Germline lookup yields CDR1 SEHNR and CDR2 FQNEAQ (reference sequence). Trimming took 0 bases from V and 4 from J, leaving 19 bases between them. The CDR3 reads CASSLAQWAGSSYEQYF. In DNA form, the CDR3 reads TGTGCCAGCAGCTTAGCGCAGTGGGCCGGAAGCTCGTACGAGCAGTACTTC.

The rearrangement links TRBV7-2 to TRBJ2-5; tentative D call: TRBD2 (6 bases). Germline V lookup: CDR1 SGHTA, CDR2 FQGNSA. The V end lost 5 bases, the J end lost 7 bases, and 20 bases lay between the germline ends. The CDR3 is made up of 15 amino acids. The CDR3 loop is CASSPIPGGSATQYF. The CDR3 nucleotides read TGTGCCAGCAGCCCAATCCCTGGGGGGAGCGCGACCCAGTACTTC.

This chain links TRBV11-2 with TRBJ2-5; tentatively, D is TRBD2 (6 bases). The V and J ends lost 3 bases and 1 base respectively, with 9 bases between them. The CDR3 is made up of 14 amino acids. In germline, CDR1 is SGHAT, CDR2 FQNNGV. This CDR3 reads CASSFGSGQETQYF. CDR3 nucleotide sequence: TGTGCCAGCAGCTTTGGTAGCGGCCAAGAGACCCAGTACTTC.

V usage is TRBV7-8 and J usage is TRBJ2-1; 12 positions agree with TRBD2. Germline loops: CDR1 SGHVS, CDR2 FQNEAQ. The CDR3 sequence is 16 residues long. With 4 bases clipped from V and 6 bases from J, the junction kept 7 bases outside the gene matches. The CDR3 protein is CASSSSRTSGINEQFF. DNA for the CDR3: TGTGCCAGCAGCTCATCAAGGACTAGCGGGATCAATGAGCAGTTCTTC.

The chain employs TRBV27 and TRBJ2-2; 7 nucleotides align to TRBD2. J lost 5 bases, V lost 5 bases, and 11 bases had no gene match. The CDR3 consists of 16 residues. Germline CDR1 MNHEY, CDR2 SMNVEV (reference sequence). The CDR3 DNA sequence: TGTGCCAGCAGTCCCCAGACTAGCATCTATACCGGGGAGCTGTTTTTT. Amino acid sequence: CASSPQTSIYTGELFF.